The source of this TCR beta chain is a study of shared clonotypes between healthy human individuals. TCRdb's table, derived via immunoSEQ multiplex PCR, lists solely in-frame clones and lacks some. In the table there are around 1,000,000 clones, roughly 80% of which are singletons. Note on this clone: The target antigen is unknown.

Study results and limitations: Sharing across four donors was highest in naive CD4 (approximately 5%) and lowest in memory CD8 (around 0.4%).

Germline assignment: CDR1 GTSNPN and CDR2 SVGIG (reference sequence). Unmatched junction bases numbered 17, after V lost 5 bases and J lost 10 bases. The CDR3 length is 16 residues. This clonotype was sampled from a man aged 18 to 35 in good health. Some clones in this sample may be carry-over from other donors' samples. The specimen was memory CD4+ T cells from PBMCs. The subset is: CD45RA-negative fraction. The rearrangement links TRBV30 to TRBJ1-6, with TRBD1 matching 7 bases. The chain's CDR3 is CAWDRQGSAAESPLHF. The CDR3 DNA reads TGTGCCTGGGACCGACAGGGTTCAGCCGCGGAGTCACCCCTCCACTTT.